This TCR beta chain came from a study of cytotoxic CD8 clonotypes in ibrutinib-treated CLL. Study as a whole: Complete response was seen in 2 patients and partial in some 24; about twelve progressed and roughly 14 stayed remitted after a median 68 months. General observations from the study: Baseline levels of clonality went above those of age-matched healthy donors and moved with circulating CD8+ T-cell counts.

Germline CDR1 MNHEY, CDR2 SMNVEV (reference sequence). The CDR3 covers 15 residues. V trimming: 6 bases; J trimming: 0 bases; junction bases outside the gene matches: 5. A word on this clone: No antigen is known for it.

Data came from immunoSEQ multiplex PCR; TCRdb stores just in-frame clones and leaves some out. This sample has about 68,000 clones, with 68% found just once. Sequences were derived from PBMCs, sampled after 12 months of ibrutinib treatment. The gene calls are TRBV27 and TRBJ2-1, with 7 nucleotides matching TRBD1. The clonotype was recovered from a human donor with chronic lymphocytic leukemia. As DNA, the CDR3 is TGTGCCAGCAGACCGGACAGGAGCTCCTACAATGAGCAGTTCTTC. Translating gives CASRPDRSSYNEQFF.